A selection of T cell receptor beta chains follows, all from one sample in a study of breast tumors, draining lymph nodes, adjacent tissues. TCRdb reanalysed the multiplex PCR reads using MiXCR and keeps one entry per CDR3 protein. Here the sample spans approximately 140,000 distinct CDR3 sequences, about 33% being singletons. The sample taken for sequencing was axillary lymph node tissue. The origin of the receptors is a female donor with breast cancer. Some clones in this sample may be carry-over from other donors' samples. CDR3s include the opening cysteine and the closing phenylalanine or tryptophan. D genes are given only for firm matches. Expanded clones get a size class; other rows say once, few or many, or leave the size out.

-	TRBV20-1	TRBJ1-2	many	CSAVGYSGYTF	TGCAGTGCCGTGGGGTACAGTGGCTACACCTTC
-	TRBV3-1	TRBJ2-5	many	CASSQAFETQYF	TGTGCCAGCAGCCAAGCGTTCGAGACCCAGTACTTC
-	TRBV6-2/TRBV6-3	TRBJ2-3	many	CASSPRGGLTDTQYF	TGTGCCAGCAGTCCCCGTGGGGGACTGACAGATACGCAGTATTTT
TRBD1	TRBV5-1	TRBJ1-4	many	CASSSGQGGEKLFF	TGCGCCAGCAGCTCCGGACAGGGTGGGGAAAAACTGTTTTTT
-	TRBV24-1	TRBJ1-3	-	CATSAGDSGNTIYF	TGTGCCACCAGTGCCGGAGACTCTGGAAACACCATATATTTT
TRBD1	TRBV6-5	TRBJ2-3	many	CASSYWPGQGAGGEDTQYF	TGTGCCAGCAGTTATTGGCCGGGACAGGGGGCCGGTGGCGAAGATACGCAGTATTTT
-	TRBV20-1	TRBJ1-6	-	CSAREGSPLHF	TGCAGTGCTAGAGAGGGATCACCCCTCCACTTT
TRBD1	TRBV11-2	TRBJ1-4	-	CASSFVTFAGQGNSPDGKLFF	TGTGCCAGCAGCTTCGTTACCTTCGCGGGACAGGGGAACTCGCCAGATGGGAAACTGTTTTTT
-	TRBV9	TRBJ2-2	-	CASSVGGGPGANTGELFF	TGTGCCAGCAGCGTAGGAGGGGGTCCGGGGGCGAACACCGGGGAGCTGTTTTTT
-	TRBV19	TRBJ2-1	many	CASSIQGGFEQFF	TGTGCCAGTAGTATACAGGGAGGCTTTGAGCAGTTCTTC
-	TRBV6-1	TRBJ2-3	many	CASTRGHEVSTDTQYF	TGTGCCAGCACCCGGGGCCACGAAGTTAGCACAGATACGCAGTATTTT
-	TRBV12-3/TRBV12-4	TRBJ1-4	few	CASSLARDEKLFF	TGTGCCAGCAGTTTAGCCCGGGATGAAAAACTGTTTTTT
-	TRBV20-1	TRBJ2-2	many	CSARPIVGAGAFGELFF	TGCAGTGCTAGACCAATTGTTGGGGCTGGAGCGTTCGGGGAGCTGTTTTTT
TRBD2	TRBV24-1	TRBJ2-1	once	CATSDSTGLAGDTYNEQFF	TGTGCCACCAGTGATTCCACGGGACTAGCGGGGGATACCTACAATGAGCAGTTCTTC
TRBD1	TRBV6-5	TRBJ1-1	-	CASGVRGTGAQLAFF	TGTGCCAGCGGAGTGCGGGGGACAGGGGCTCAATTAGCTTTCTTT
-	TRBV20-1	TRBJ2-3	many	CSALGGTDTQYF	TGCAGTGCCCTCGGTGGCACAGATACGCAGTATTTT
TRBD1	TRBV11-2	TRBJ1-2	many	CASSRGQGHGYTF	TGTGCCAGCAGCCGGGGACAGGGCCATGGCTACACCTTC
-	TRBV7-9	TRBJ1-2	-	CASSSQGGDGYTF	TGTGCCAGCAGCTCACAGGGAGGGGACGGCTACACCTTC
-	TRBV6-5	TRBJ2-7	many	CATKPSFSYEQYF	TGTGCCACCAAGCCGTCGTTCTCCTACGAGCAGTACTTC
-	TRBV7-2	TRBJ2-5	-	CASTLGAYQETQYF	TGTGCCAGCACCCTAGGAGCGTACCAAGAGACCCAGTACTTC
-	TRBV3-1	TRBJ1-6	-	CASSREGGYNSPLHF	TGTGCCAGCAGCCGGGAGGGAGGGTATAATTCACCCCTCCACTTT
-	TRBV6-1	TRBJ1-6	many	CASKRPAGTANSPLHF	TGTGCCAGCAAGCGCCCCGCTGGGACGGCAAATTCACCCCTCCACTTT
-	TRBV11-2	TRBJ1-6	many	CASSLSNSLNSPLHF	TGTGCCAGCAGCTTATCAAACAGTTTGAATTCACCCCTCCACTTT
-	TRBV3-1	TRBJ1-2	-	CASSRDDRGANYGCTF	-
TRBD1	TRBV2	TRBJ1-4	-	CASSRGLVEKLFF	TGTGCCAGCAGTAGGGGGCTGGTTGAAAAACTGTTTTTT
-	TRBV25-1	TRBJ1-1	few	CASSEPSHTEAFF	TGTGCCAGCAGTGAACCATCTCACACTGAAGCTTTCTTT
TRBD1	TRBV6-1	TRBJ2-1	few	CASSVEGANGQFF	TGTGCCAGCAGTGTTGAGGGGGCTAATGGGCAGTTCTTC